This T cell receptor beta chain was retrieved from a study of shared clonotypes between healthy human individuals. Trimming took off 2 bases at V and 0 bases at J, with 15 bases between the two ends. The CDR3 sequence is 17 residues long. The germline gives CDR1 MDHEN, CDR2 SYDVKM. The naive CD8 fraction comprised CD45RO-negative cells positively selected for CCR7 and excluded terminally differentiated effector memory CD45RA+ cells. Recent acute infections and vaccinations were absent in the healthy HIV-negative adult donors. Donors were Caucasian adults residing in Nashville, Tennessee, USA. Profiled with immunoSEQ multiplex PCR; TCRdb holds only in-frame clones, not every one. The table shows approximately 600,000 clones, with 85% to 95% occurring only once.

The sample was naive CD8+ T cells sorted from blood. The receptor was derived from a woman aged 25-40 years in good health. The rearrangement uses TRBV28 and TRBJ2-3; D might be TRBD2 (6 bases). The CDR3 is CASSLVGSAGSTDTQYF. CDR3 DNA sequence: TGTGCCAGCAGTTTAGTAGGTTCGGCGGGAAGCACAGATACGCAGTATTTT. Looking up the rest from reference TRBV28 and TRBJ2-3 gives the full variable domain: DVKVTQSSRYLVKRTGEKVFLECVQDMDHENMFWYRQDPGLGLRLIYFSYDVKMKEKGDIPEGYSVSREKKERFSLILESASTNQTSMYLCASSLVGSAGSTDTQYFGPGTRLTVL.